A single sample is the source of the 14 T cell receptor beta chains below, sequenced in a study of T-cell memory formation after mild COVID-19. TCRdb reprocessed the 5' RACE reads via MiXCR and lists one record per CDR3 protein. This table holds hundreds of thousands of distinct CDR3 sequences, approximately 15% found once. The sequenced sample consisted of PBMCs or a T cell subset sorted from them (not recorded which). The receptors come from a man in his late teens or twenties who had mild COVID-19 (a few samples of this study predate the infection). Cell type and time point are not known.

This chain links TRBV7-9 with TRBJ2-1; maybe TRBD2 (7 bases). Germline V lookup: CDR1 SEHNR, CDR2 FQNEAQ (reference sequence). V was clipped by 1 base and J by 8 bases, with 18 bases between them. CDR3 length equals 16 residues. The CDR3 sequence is CASSLDNGGLGYEQFF. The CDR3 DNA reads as TGTGCCAGCAGCTTAGACAACGGGGGGCTGGGGTATGAGCAGTTCTTC.

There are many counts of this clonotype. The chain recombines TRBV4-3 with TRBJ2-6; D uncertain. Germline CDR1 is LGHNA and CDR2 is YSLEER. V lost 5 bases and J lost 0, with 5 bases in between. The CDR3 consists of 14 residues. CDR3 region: CASSGLSGANVLTF. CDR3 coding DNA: TGCGCCAGCAGCGGGCTCTCTGGGGCCAACGTCCTGACTTTC.

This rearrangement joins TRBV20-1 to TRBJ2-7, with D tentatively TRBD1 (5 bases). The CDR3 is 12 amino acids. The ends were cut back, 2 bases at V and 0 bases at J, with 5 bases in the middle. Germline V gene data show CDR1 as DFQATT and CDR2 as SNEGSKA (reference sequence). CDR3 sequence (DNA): TGCAGTGCTAGACAGGGCTCCTACGAGCAGTACTTC. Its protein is CSARQGSYEQYF.

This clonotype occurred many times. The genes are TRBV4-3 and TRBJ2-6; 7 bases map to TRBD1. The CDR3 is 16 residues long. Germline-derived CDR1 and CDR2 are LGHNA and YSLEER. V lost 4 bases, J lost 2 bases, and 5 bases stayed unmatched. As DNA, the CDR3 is TGCGCCAGCAGCCGACAAGGGGGCGCTGGGGCCAACGTCCTGACTTTC. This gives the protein CASSRQGGAGANVLTF.

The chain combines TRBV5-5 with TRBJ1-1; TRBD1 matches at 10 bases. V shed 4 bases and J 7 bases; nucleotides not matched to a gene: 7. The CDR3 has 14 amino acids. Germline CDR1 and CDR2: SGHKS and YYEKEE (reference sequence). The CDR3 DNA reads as TGTGCCAGCAGCCCGGGACAGGGGCGCAGTGAAGCTTTCTTT. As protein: CASSPGQGRSEAFF. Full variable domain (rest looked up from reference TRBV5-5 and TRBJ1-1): DAGVTQSPTHLIKTRGQQVTLRCSPISGHKSVSWYQQVLGQGPQFIFQYYEKEERGRGNFPDRFSARQFPNYSSELNVNALLLGDSALYLCASSPGQGRSEAFFGQGTRLTVV.

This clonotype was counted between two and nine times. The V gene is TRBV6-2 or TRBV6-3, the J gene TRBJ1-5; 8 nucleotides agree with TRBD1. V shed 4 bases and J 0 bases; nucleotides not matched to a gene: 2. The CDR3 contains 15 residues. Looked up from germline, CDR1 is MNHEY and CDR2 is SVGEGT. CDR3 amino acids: CASSSGQGSNQPQHF. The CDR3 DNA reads TGTGCCAGCAGTTCCGGACAGGGTAGCAATCAGCCCCAGCATTTT.

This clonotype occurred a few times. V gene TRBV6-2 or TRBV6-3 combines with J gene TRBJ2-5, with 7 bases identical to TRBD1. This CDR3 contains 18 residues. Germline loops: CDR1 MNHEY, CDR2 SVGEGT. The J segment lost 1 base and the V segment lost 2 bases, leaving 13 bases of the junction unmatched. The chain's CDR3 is CASSYPRWDRILQETQYF. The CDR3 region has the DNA TGTGCCAGCAGTTACCCGCGATGGGACAGAATCCTCCAAGAGACCCAGTACTTC.

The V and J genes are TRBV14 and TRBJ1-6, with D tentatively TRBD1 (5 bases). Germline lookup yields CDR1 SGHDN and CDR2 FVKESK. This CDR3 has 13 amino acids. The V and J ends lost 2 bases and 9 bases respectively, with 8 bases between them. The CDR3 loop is CASSQQGSSPLHF. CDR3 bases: TGTGCCAGCAGCCAACAGGGCAGTTCACCCCTCCACTTT.

Here the CDR3 reads CASRRGQGGSETQYF. CDR3 DNA sequence: TGTGCCAGCAGAAGGGGACAGGGGGGGTCGGAGACCCAGTACTTC. J is TRBJ2-5 and V is TRBV7-2; 11 positions match TRBD1. The J segment lost 5 bases and the V segment lost 6 bases, leaving 8 bases of the junction unmatched. The germline CDR1 and CDR2 sequences are SGHTA and FQGNSA. The CDR3 loop spans 15 amino acids.

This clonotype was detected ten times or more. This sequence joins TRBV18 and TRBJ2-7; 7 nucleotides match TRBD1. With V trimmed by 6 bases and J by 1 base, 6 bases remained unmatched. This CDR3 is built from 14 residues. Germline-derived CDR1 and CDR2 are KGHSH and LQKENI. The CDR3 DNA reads TGTGCCAGCTCCCCCGGGACAGTTTCCTACGAGCAGTACGTC. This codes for CASSPGTVSYEQYV.

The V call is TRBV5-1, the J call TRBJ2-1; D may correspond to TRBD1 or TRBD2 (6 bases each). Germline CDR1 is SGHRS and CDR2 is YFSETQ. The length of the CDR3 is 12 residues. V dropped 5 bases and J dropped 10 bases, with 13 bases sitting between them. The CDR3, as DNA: TGCGCCAGCAGGAGGGGGGCCGGGGAGCAGTTCTTC. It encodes CASRRGAGEQFF.

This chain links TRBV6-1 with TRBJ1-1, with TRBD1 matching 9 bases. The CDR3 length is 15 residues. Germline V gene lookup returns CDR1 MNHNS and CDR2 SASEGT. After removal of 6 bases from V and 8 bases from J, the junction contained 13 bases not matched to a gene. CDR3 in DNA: TGTGCCAGCAGCCAAAGTGACAGGGGGTGGTCCGAAGCTTTCTTT. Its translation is CASSQSDRGWSEAFF.

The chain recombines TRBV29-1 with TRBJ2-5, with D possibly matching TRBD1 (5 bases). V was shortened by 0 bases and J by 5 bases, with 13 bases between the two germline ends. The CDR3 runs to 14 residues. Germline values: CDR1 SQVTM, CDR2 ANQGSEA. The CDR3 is CSVEDLGVSETQYF. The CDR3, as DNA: TGCAGCGTTGAAGATCTAGGGGTTAGTGAGACCCAGTACTTC.

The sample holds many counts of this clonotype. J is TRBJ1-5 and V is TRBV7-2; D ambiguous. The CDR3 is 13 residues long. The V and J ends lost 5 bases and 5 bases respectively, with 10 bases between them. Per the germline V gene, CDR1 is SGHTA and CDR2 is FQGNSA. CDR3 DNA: TGTGCCAGCAGCACCCGGGATTATCAGCCCCAGCATTTT. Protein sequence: CASSTRDYQPQHF. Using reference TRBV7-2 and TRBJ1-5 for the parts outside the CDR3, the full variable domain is GAGVSQSPSNKVTEKGKDVELRCDPISGHTALYWYRQSLGQGLEFLIYFQGNSAPDKSGLPSDRFSAERTGGSVSTLTIQRTQQEDSAVYLCASSTRDYQPQHFGDGTRLSIL.